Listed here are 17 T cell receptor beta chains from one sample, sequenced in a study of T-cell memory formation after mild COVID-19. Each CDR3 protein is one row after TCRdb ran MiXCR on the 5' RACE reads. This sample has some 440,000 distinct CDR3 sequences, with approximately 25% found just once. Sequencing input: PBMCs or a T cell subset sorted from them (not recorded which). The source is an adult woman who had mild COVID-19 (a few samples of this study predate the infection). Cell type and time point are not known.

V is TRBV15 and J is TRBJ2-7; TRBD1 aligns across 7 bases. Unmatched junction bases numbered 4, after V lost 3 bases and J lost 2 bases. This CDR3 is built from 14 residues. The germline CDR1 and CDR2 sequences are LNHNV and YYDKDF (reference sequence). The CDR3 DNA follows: TGTGCCACCAGCAGCGGGACAGCCACCTACGAGCAGTACTTC. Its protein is CATSSGTATYEQYF.

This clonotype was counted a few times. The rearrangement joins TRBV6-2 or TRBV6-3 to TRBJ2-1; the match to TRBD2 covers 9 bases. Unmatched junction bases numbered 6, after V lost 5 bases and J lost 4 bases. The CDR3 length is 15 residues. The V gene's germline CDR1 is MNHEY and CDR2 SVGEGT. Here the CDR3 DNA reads TGTGCCAGCAGTCGGCATAGCGGGAGTTACAATGAGCAGTTCTTC. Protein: CASSRHSGSYNEQFF.

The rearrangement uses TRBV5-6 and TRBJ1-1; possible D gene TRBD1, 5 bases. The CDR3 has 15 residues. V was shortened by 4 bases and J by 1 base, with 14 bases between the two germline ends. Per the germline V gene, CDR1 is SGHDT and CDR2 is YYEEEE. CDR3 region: CASSPLRGPNTEAFF. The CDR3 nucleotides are TGTGCCAGCAGCCCTCTCCGGGGACCGAACACTGAAGCTTTCTTT.

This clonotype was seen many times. In DNA, the CDR3 is TGCAGCGTTGAAGTGGGGGGACAGGGGTTCATAGATACGCAGTATTTT. Translated: CSVEVGGQGFIDTQYF. The chain has TRBV29-1 and TRBJ2-3; 10 positions agree with TRBD1. J gave up 5 bases and V 1 base, and 9 bases lay outside the gene matches. This CDR3 comprises 16 residues. Per germline, CDR1 SQVTM and CDR2 ANQGSEA.

The CDR3 reads CATQVLSEQFF. The CDR3 nucleotides are TGTGCCACCCAGGTCCTTAGCGAGCAGTTCTTC. The gene calls are TRBV7-2 and TRBJ2-1; D gene unclear. Germline V gives CDR1 SGHTA, CDR2 FQGNSA. The CDR3 length is 11 residues. Trimming took 10 bases from V and 10 from J, leaving 14 bases between them.

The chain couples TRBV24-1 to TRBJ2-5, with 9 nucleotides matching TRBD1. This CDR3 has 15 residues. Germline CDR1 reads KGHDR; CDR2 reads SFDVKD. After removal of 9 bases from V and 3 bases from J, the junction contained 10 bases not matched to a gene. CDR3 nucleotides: TGTGCCACCGCCCCCTCACGGACAGGGGAAGAGACCCAGTACTTC. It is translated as CATAPSRTGEETQYF.

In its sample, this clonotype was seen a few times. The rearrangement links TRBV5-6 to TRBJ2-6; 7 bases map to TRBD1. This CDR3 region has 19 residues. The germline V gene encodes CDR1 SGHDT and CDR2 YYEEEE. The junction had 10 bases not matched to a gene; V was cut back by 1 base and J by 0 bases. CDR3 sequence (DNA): TGTGCCAGCAGCTTGCCACCGGGACAGAGAAGCTCTGGGGCCAACGTCCTGACTTTC. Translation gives CASSLPPGQRSSGANVLTF.

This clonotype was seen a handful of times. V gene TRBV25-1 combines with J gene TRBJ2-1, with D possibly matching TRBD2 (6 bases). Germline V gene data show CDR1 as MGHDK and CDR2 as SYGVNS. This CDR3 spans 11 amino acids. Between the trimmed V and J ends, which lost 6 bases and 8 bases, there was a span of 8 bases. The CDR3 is CASRIADEQFF. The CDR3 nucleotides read TGTGCCAGCAGGATAGCGGATGAGCAGTTCTTC.

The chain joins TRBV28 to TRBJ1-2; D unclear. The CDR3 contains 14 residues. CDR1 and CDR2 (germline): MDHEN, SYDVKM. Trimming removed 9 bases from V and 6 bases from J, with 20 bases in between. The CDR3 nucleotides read TGTGCCAGGAACCGACAAAAAGGTGATGATGGCTACACCTTC. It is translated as CARNRQKGDDGYTF.

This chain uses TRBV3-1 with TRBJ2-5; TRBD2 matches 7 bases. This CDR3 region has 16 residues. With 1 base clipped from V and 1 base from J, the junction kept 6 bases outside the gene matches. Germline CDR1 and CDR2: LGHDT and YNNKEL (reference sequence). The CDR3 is CASSQVSGVGQETQYF. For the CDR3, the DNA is TGTGCCAGCAGCCAAGTGAGCGGGGTTGGCCAAGAGACCCAGTACTTC.

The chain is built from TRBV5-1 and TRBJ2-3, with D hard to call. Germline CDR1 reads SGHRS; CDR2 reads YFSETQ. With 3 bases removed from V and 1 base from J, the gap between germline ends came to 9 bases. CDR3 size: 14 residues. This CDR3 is CASSSGSGTDTQYF. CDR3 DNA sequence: TGCGCCAGCAGCTCCGGCTCCGGCACAGATACGCAGTATTTT.

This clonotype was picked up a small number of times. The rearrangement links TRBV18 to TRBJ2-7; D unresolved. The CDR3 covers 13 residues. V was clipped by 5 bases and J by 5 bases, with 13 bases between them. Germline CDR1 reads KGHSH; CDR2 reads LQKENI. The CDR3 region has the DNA TGTGCCAGCTCAGGAAAGGGCTTAGACGAGCAGTACTTC. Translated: CASSGKGLDEQYF.

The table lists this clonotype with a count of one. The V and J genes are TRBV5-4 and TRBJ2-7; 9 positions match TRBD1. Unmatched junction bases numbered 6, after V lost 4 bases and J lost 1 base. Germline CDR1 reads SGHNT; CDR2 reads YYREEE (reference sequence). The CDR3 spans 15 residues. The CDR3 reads CASSPGQGRSYEQYF. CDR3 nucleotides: TGTGCCAGCAGCCCGGGACAGGGAAGGTCCTACGAGCAGTACTTC.

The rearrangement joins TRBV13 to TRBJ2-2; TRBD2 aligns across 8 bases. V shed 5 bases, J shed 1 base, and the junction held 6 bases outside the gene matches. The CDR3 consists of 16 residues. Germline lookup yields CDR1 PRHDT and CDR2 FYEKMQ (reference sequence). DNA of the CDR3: TGTGCCAGCAGCCCTCGGGAGGGGTGGAACACCGGGGAGCTGTTTTTT. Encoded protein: CASSPREGWNTGELFF.

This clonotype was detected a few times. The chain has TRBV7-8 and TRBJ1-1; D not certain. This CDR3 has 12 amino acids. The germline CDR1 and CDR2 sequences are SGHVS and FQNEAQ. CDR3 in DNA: TGTGTCGAGACGGCTATGAACACTGAAGCTTTCTTT. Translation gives CVETAMNTEAFF.

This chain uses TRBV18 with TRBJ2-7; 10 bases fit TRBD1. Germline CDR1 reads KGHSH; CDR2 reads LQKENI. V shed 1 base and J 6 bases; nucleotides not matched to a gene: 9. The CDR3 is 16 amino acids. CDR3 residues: CASSPRTGGLRSEQYF. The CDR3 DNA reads TGTGCCAGCTCACCACGGACAGGGGGACTACGGAGCGAGCAGTACTTC.

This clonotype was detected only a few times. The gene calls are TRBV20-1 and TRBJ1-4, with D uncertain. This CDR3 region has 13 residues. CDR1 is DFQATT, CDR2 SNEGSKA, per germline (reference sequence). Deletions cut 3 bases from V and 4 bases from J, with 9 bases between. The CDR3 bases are TGCAGTGCTAGCGCGGTTTTTAATGAAAAACTGTTTTTT. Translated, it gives CSASAVFNEKLFF.